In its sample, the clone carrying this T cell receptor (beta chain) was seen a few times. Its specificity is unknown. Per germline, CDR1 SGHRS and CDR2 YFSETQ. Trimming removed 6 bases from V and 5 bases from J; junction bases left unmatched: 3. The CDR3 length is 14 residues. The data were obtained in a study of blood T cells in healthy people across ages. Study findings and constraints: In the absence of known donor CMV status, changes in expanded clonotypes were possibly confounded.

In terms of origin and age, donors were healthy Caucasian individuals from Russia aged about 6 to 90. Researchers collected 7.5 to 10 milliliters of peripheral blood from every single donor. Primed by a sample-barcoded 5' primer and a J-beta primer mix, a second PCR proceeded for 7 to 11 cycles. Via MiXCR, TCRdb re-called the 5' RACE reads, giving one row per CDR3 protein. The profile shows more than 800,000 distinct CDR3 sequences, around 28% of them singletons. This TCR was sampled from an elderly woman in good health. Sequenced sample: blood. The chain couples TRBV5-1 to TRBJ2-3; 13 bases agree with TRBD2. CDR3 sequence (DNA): TGCGCCAGCACCGGACTAGCGGGGGAAGATACGCAGTATTTT. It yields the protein CASTGLAGEDTQYF.